A single sample gave rise to the 30 T cell receptor beta chains below, sequenced in a study of shared clonotypes between healthy human individuals. Assay used: immunoSEQ multiplex PCR; TCRdb lists only in-frame clones, some missing. The sample shows about 2.4 million clones, 93% of them seen only once. Material: naive CD4+ T cells from PBMCs. Subset specified: CD45RA+ positively selected. The receptors derive from a young man in good health. Some clones in this sample may be carry-over from other donors' samples.

The chain couples TRBV7-8 to TRBJ2-1; the match to TRBD1 covers 9 bases. The ends lost 6 bases at V and 6 bases at J; junction bases unmatched: 21. CDR1 is SGHVS and CDR2 is FQNEAQ in the germline V gene. CDR3 length equals 19 residues. CDR3 in amino acids: CASRYLPGQGHPQANEQFF. The CDR3 nucleotides read TGTGCCAGCAGGTACCTCCCGGGACAGGGACATCCTCAGGCCAATGAGCAGTTCTTC.

The V and J genes are TRBV7-2 and TRBJ1-2; D not certain. The germline V and J ends were trimmed by 1 base and 8 bases, with 14 bases remaining between them. The CDR3 runs to 14 residues. Germline assignment: CDR1 SGHTA and CDR2 FQGNSA. CDR3 region: CASSLDPGRDGYTF. The CDR3 nucleotides read TGTGCCAGCAGCTTAGACCCGGGGAGAGACGGCTACACCTTC. Drawing the rest from reference TRBV7-2 and TRBJ1-2, the complete variable domain is GAGVSQSPSNKVTEKGKDVELRCDPISGHTALYWYRQSLGQGLEFLIYFQGNSAPDKSGLPSDRFSAERTGGSVSTLTIQRTQQEDSAVYLCASSLDPGRDGYTFGSGTRLTVV.

The CDR3 DNA is TGTGCCAGCAGCCGGCTGGGGACTAGCATATGGACCCAGTACTTC. As protein: CASSRLGTSIWTQYF. The V gene is TRBV11-2, the J gene TRBJ2-5, with 9 bases that match TRBD2. This CDR3 comprises 15 residues. Unmatched junction bases numbered 11, after V lost 5 bases and J lost 7 bases. In germline, CDR1 is SGHAT, CDR2 FQNNGV.

The J gene is TRBJ1-2, the V gene TRBV6-5; D gene unclear. The CDR3 is made up of 16 amino acids. With 0 bases removed from V and 4 bases from J, the gap between germline ends came to 15 bases. CDR1 and CDR2 from the germline V gene are MNHEY and SVGAGI. The CDR3 here is CASSYSRRGDSYGYTF. As DNA, the CDR3 is TGTGCCAGCAGTTACTCGAGACGTGGGGATTCCTATGGCTACACCTTC.

The rearrangement joins TRBV11-2 to TRBJ2-1; D is uncertain. The ends were cut back, 4 bases at V and 7 bases at J, with 17 bases in the middle. Germline CDR1 reads SGHAT; CDR2 reads FQNNGV. This CDR3 spans 15 amino acids. CDR3 coding DNA: TGTGCCAGCAGCTCCGTAGCTAGGTGGGGAAATGAGCAGTTCTTC. As protein: CASSSVARWGNEQFF.

The V and J genes are TRBV28 and TRBJ2-2; D may be TRBD2 (6 bases). Germline V gene lookup returns CDR1 MDHEN and CDR2 SYDVKM. This CDR3 region has 17 residues. Trimming shortened V by 2 bases and J by 6 bases, and 19 bases separated the two germline ends. CDR3 residues: CASSLSPGRRASGELFF. CDR3 DNA: TGTGCCAGCAGTTTAAGTCCTGGGCGGAGGGCCTCCGGGGAGCTGTTTTTT.

The V and J genes are TRBV28 and TRBJ1-2; D not certain. Trimming pared 2 bases from V and 4 bases from J, leaving 23 bases between. The CDR3 is 18 residues long. The germline V gene encodes CDR1 MDHEN and CDR2 SYDVKM. CDR3 sequence: CASSLPSVAQLDFYGYTF. CDR3 nucleotides: TGTGCCAGCAGTTTACCCTCAGTAGCCCAACTTGATTTCTATGGCTACACCTTC.

V and J are TRBV28 and TRBJ2-3; possibly TRBD1 or TRBD2 for D (5 bases each). The CDR3 loop spans 16 amino acids. Trimming removed 5 bases at V and 3 bases at J, with 18 bases between. Germline V gives CDR1 MDHEN, CDR2 SYDVKM. The CDR3 spells CASSPGMGVLTDTQYF. The CDR3 region has the DNA TGTGCCAGCAGTCCCGGGATGGGGGTGCTTACAGATACGCAGTATTTT.

The rearrangement links TRBV5-1 to TRBJ2-2, with TRBD1 identical over 7 bases. Germline V gene sequence: CDR1 SGHRS, CDR2 YFSETQ. J lost 2 bases, V lost 3 bases, and 4 bases had no gene match. This CDR3 is built from 15 residues. The CDR3 loop is CASSSTGLNTGELFF. The DNA of the CDR3 is TGCGCCAGCAGCTCGACAGGGCTCAACACCGGGGAGCTGTTTTTT. Full variable domain (rest looked up from reference TRBV5-1 and TRBJ2-2): KAGVTQTPRYLIKTRGQQVTLSCSPISGHRSVSWYQQTPGQGLQFLFEYFSETQRNKGNFPGRFSGRQFSNSRSEMNVSTLELGDSALYLCASSSTGLNTGELFFGEGSRLTVL.

CDR3 nucleotides: TGTGCCAGCGGGTATACAGGGGGCCAAGAGACCCAGTACTTC. This translates into CASGYTGGQETQYF. The chain couples TRBV6-1 to TRBJ2-5, with 8 bases that match TRBD1. Germline-derived CDR1 and CDR2 are MNHNS and SASEGT. V gave up 8 bases and J gave up 1 base; unmatched junction bases: 6. This CDR3 is 14 amino acids long.

The J gene is TRBJ1-2, the V gene TRBV6-6; D unclear. Germline-derived CDR1 and CDR2 are MNHNY and SVGAGI (reference sequence). V lost 0 bases to trimming and J lost 8 bases, with 19 bases between them. CDR3 length: 16 residues. The CDR3 is CASSYSAGRQLKGYTF. For the CDR3, the DNA is TGTGCCAGCAGTTACTCGGCAGGCAGGCAACTCAAGGGCTACACCTTC.

This chain joins TRBV5-5 and TRBJ2-1; 8 bases fit TRBD2. The CDR3 has 16 amino acids. After removal of 2 bases from V and 4 bases from J, the junction contained 8 bases not matched to a gene. Germline V gene data show CDR1 as SGHKS and CDR2 as YYEKEE (reference sequence). The DNA of the CDR3 is TGTGCCAGCAGCTTTAGAGCGGGAGAACGGTACAATGAGCAGTTCTTC. Protein sequence: CASSFRAGERYNEQFF.

Turning to this clone: This sample also contains other DNA sequences that code for the same CDR3. J is TRBJ2-3 and V is TRBV5-1; D is possibly TRBD2 (5 bases). Germline assignment: CDR1 SGHRS and CDR2 YFSETQ. Deletions cut 1 base from V and 1 base from J, with 7 bases between. The CDR3 extends over 14 amino acids. DNA of the CDR3: TGCGCCAGCAGCTTGTCCGGGGGCACAGATACGCAGTATTTT. Amino acid sequence: CASSLSGGTDTQYF.

The table lists this clone with a count of one. V gene TRBV5-1 combines with J gene TRBJ1-1; D remains unclear. V was trimmed by 4 bases and J by 1 base, leaving 14 bases between them. This CDR3 has 15 residues. The V gene's germline CDR1 is SGHRS and CDR2 YFSETQ. The CDR3 sequence: CASSPTSSPNTEAFF. The CDR3 DNA is TGCGCCAGCAGCCCCACGTCCTCTCCGAACACTGAAGCTTTCTTT.

V and J are TRBV7-7 and TRBJ2-2; TRBD2 agrees at 10 bases. The CDR3 runs to 17 residues. Germline V gives CDR1 SSHAT, CDR2 FNYEAQ (reference sequence). V lost 6 bases, J lost 4 bases, and 11 bases stayed unmatched. DNA of the CDR3: TGTGCCAGCAGGAAGGACTCGGCTAGCGGGAGCACCGGGGAGCTGTTTTTT. It encodes CASRKDSASGSTGELFF.

About this clone: Other nucleotide sequences from this sample produce the same CDR3. The genes are TRBV28 and TRBJ2-7; D unresolved. Trimming pared 3 bases from V and 0 bases from J, leaving 3 bases between. The CDR3 consists of 12 residues. The V gene's germline CDR1 is MDHEN and CDR2 SYDVKM. CDR3 region: CASSFGSYEQYF. The CDR3 DNA is TGTGCCAGCAGTTTCGGCTCCTACGAGCAGTACTTC.

The V call is TRBV14, the J call TRBJ1-4; maybe TRBD1 (6 bases). CDR1 and CDR2 from the germline V gene are SGHDN and FVKESK. The ends were cut back, 8 bases at V and 0 bases at J, with 10 bases in the middle. CDR3 size: 14 residues. Here the CDR3 reads CASARQATNEKLFF. The CDR3 region has the DNA TGTGCCAGCGCCCGACAGGCAACTAATGAAAAACTGTTTTTT. Together with reference TRBV14 and TRBJ1-4, the CDR3 gives the full variable domain: EAGVTQFPSHSVIEKGQTVTLRCDPISGHDNLYWYRRVMGKEIKFLLHFVKESKQDESGMPNNRFLAERTGGTYSTLKVQPAELEDSGVYFCASARQATNEKLFFGSGTQLSVL.

The V call is TRBV5-1, the J call TRBJ2-7; 7 positions agree with TRBD1. V lost 7 bases to trimming and J lost 5 bases; unmatched junction nucleotides: 9. The CDR3 runs 13 residues. Germline assignment: CDR1 SGHRS and CDR2 YFSETQ. This CDR3 reads CASSNRGYDEQYF. CDR3 coding DNA: TGCGCCAGCTCTAACAGGGGTTACGACGAGCAGTACTTC.

This sequence joins TRBV6-6 and TRBJ2-3; 9 nucleotides line up with TRBD1. This CDR3 contains 15 residues. The J segment lost 2 bases and the V segment lost 7 bases, leaving 7 bases of the junction unmatched. CDR1 and CDR2 (germline): MNHNY, SVGAGI (reference sequence). The CDR3 region is CASNPRDRATDTQYF. Here the CDR3 DNA reads TGTGCCAGCAACCCCCGGGACAGGGCCACAGATACGCAGTATTTT.

The rearrangement links TRBV10-3 to TRBJ2-7; D is possibly TRBD2 (6 bases). Germline assignment: CDR1 ENHRY and CDR2 SYGVKD. V was trimmed by 2 bases and J by 2 bases, leaving 13 bases between them. The CDR3 runs 15 residues. The CDR3 region is CAISEVAARTYEQYF. The CDR3 DNA reads as TGTGCCATCAGTGAGGTAGCGGCAAGGACCTACGAGCAGTACTTC.

The V call is TRBV7-9, the J call TRBJ2-3, with 12 bases fitting TRBD1. The J segment lost 5 bases and the V segment lost 10 bases, leaving 10 bases of the junction unmatched. The CDR3 contains 15 residues. In germline, CDR1 is SEHNR, CDR2 FQNEAQ (reference sequence). The CDR3 region is CAMMPGQGAGDTQYF. The CDR3 nucleotides are TGTGCCATGATGCCGGGACAGGGGGCCGGAGATACGCAGTATTTT.

V and J are TRBV28 and TRBJ1-1, with 7 bases aligning to TRBD1. Germline-derived CDR1 and CDR2 are MDHEN and SYDVKM. V trimming: 6 bases; J trimming: 3 bases; junction bases outside the gene matches: 7. The length of the CDR3 is 14 residues. CDR3 loop: CASRTDRVYTEAFF. The CDR3 DNA reads TGTGCCAGCAGGACCGACAGGGTTTACACTGAAGCTTTCTTT.

This clone was observed a single time. The rearrangement links TRBV11-1 to TRBJ2-7; no reliable D call. The CDR3 has 13 residues. Germline loops: CDR1 SGHAT, CDR2 FQDESV (reference sequence). Between the trimmed V and J ends, which lost 3 bases and 3 bases, there was a span of 9 bases. In DNA, the CDR3 is TGTGCCAGCAGCTTCGTGGCTAGCTACGAGCAGTACTTC. This codes for CASSFVASYEQYF.

With respect to this clone: Other DNA sequences in this sample translate to the same CDR3. The chain combines TRBV10-3 with TRBJ1-2, with D unresolved. Per the germline V gene, CDR1 is ENHRY and CDR2 is SYGVKD. Trimming left V 3 bases short and J 5 bases short, with 13 bases between. The CDR3 covers 14 residues. CDR3 amino acids: CAISDMRREYGYTF. DNA of the CDR3: TGTGCCATCAGTGATATGAGGCGGGAATATGGCTACACCTTC.

The V gene is TRBV7-2, the J gene TRBJ2-3; perhaps TRBD1 as D (6 bases). The V and J ends lost 8 bases and 3 bases respectively, with 12 bases between them. Germline values: CDR1 SGHTA, CDR2 FQGNSA. The CDR3 totals 13 residues. CDR3 amino acids: CASRTRGTDTQYF. CDR3 nucleotides: TGTGCCAGCCGAACCAGGGGAACAGATACGCAGTATTTT.

The chain has TRBV20-1 and TRBJ2-3; D not certain. Per germline, CDR1 DFQATT and CDR2 SNEGSKA (reference sequence). V was clipped by 7 bases and J by 3 bases, with 8 bases between them. This CDR3 has 11 amino acids. CDR3 DNA sequence: TGCAGTGTTCTGCGGACAGATACGCAGTATTTT. Its protein product is CSVLRTDTQYF.

Of note for this clone: The sample contains more than one DNA sequence encoding this CDR3. The rearrangement uses TRBV27 and TRBJ2-7; a weak D match, TRBD2 (6 bases). The CDR3 consists of 15 residues. From germline, CDR1 is MNHEY and CDR2 SMNVEV (reference sequence). Trimming left V 2 bases short and J 0 bases short, with 11 bases between. The CDR3 sequence: CASSLEGGFSYEQYF. The CDR3, as DNA: TGTGCCAGCAGTTTAGAGGGAGGCTTCTCCTACGAGCAGTACTTC.

The rearrangement uses TRBV5-1 and TRBJ1-5; TRBD1 agrees at 10 bases. J lost 4 bases, V lost 0 bases, and 4 bases had no gene match. Germline CDR1 SGHRS, CDR2 YFSETQ. The CDR3 runs 16 residues. The CDR3 nucleotides read TGCGCCAGCAGCTTGGGCGGGACAGGGGATAATCAGCCCCAGCATTTT. Protein: CASSLGGTGDNQPQHF.

This clone was picked up one time. The chain links TRBV28 to TRBJ1-5; TRBD1 matches at 10 bases. Per the germline V gene, CDR1 is MDHEN and CDR2 is SYDVKM. This CDR3 is built from 15 residues. Germline trimming cut 3 bases from V and 4 bases from J; bases unmatched to any gene: 3. The CDR3 loop is CASSFLGQGNQPQHF. The DNA for the CDR3 is TGTGCCAGCAGTTTTCTGGGACAGGGGAATCAGCCCCAGCATTTT.

The chain uses TRBV11-2 and TRBJ2-7; TRBD2 matches 7 bases. From germline, CDR1 is SGHAT and CDR2 FQNNGV. The V and J ends lost 3 bases and 0 bases, in that order; junction bases with no gene match: 8. This CDR3 comprises 16 residues. CDR3 nucleotide sequence: TGTGCCAGCAGCTTTATCACGGGAGGCAGCTCCTACGAGCAGTACTTC. Protein: CASSFITGGSSYEQYF.